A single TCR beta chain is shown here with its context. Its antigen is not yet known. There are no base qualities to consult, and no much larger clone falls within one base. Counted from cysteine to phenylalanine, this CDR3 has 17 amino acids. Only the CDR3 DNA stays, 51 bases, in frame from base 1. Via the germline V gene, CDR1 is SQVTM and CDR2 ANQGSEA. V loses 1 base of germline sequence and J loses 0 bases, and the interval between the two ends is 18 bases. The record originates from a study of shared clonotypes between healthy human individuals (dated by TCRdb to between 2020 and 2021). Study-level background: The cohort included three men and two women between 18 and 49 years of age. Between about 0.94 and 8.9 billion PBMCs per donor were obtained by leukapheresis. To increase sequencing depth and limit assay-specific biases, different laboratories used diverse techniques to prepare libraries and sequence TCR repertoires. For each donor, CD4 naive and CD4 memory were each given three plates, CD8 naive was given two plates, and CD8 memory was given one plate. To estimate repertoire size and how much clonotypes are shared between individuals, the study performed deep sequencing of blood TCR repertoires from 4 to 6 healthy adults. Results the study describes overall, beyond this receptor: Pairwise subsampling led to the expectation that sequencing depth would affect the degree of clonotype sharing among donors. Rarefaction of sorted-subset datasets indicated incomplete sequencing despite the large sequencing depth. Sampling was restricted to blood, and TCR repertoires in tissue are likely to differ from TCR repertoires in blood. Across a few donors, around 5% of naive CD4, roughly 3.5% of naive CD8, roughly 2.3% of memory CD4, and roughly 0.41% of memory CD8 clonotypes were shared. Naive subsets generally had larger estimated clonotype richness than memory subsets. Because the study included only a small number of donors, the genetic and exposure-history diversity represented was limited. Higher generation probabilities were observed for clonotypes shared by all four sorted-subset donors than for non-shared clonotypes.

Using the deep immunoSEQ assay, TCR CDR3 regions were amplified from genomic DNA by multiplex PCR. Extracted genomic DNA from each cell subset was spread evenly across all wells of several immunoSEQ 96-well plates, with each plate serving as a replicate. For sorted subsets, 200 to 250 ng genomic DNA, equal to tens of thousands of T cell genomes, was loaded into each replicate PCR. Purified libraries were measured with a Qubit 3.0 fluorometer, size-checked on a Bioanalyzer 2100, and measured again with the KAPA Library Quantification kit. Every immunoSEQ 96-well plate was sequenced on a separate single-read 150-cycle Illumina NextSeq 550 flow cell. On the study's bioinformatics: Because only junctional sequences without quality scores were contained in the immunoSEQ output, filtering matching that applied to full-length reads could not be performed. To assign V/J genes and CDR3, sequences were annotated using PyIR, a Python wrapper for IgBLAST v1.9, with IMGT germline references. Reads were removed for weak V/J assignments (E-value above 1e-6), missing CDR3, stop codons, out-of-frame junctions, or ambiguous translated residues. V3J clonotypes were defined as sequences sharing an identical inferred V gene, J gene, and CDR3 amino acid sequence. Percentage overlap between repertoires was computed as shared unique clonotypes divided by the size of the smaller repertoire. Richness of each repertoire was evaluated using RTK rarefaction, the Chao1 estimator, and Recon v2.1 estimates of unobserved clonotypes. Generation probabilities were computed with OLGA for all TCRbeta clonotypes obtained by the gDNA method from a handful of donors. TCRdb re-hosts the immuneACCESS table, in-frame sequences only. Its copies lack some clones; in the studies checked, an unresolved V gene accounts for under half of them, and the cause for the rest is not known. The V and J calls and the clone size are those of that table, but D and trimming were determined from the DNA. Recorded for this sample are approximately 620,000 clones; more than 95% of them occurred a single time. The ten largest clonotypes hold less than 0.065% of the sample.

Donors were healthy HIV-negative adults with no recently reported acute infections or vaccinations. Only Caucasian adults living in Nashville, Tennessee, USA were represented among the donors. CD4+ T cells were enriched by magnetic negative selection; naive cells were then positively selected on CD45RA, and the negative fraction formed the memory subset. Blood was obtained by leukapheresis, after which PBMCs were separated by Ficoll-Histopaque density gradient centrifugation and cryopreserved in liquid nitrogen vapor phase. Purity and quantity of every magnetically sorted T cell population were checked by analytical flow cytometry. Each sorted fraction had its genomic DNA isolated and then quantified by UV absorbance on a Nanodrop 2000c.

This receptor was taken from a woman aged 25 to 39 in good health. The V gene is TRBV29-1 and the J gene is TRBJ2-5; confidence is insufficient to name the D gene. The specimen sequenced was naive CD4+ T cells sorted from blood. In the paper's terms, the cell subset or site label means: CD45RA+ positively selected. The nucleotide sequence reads TGCAGCGTTGAAGGTAATCGGCGGCGAAGGTACCAAGAGACCCAGTACTTC. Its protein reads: CSVEGNRRRRYQETQYF.